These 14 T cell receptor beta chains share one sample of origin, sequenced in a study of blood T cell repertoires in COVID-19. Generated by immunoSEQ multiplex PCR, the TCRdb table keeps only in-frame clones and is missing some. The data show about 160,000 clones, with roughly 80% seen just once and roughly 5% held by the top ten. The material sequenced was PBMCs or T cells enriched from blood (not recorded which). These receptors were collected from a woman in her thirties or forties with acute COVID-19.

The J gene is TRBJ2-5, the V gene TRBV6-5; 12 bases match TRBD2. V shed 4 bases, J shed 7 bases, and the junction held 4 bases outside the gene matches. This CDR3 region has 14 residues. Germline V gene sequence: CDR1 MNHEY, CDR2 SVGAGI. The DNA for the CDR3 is TGTGCCAGCAGTTTTCGACTAGCGGGAGCGACCCAGTACTTC. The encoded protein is CASSFRLAGATQYF.

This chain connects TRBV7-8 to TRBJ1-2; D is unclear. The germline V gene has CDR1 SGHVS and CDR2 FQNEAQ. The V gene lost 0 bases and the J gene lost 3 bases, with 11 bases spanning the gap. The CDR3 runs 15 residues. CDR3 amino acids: CASSLAPGGDYGYTF. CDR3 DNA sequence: TGTGCCAGCAGCTTAGCTCCGGGTGGAGACTATGGCTACACCTTC.

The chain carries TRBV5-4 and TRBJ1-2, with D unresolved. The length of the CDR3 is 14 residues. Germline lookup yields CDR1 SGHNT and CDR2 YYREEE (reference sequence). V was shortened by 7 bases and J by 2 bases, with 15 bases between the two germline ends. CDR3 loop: CASRYEGRNYGYTF. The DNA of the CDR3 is TGTGCCAGCCGCTACGAGGGCAGGAACTATGGCTACACCTTC.

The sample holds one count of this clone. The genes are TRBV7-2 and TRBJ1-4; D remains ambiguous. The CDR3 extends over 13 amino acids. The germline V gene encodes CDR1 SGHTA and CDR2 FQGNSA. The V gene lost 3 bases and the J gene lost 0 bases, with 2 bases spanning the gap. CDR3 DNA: TGTGCCAGCAGCTTTACAACTAATGAAAAACTGTTTTTT. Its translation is CASSFTTNEKLFF.

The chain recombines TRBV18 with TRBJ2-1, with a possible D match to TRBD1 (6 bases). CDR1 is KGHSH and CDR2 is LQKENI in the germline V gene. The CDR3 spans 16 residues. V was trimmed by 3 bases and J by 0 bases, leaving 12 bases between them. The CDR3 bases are TGTGCCAGCTCACCCGGACAGTTTAACTCCTACAATGAGCAGTTCTTC. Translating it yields CASSPGQFNSYNEQFF.

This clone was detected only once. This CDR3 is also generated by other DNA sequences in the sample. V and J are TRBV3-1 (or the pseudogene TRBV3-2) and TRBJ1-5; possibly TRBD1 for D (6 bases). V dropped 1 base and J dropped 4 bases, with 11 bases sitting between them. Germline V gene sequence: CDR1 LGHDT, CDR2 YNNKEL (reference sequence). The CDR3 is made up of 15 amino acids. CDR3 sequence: CASSQGGGGNQPQHF. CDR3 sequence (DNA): TGTGCCAGCAGCCAAGGAGGGGGAGGGAATCAGCCCCAGCATTTT.

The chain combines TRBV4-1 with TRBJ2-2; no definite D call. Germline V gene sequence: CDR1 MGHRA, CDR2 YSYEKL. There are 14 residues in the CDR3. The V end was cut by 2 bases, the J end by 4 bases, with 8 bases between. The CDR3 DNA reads TGCGCCAGCAGCCAACCTCTCCGCACCGGGGAGCTGTTTTTT. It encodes CASSQPLRTGELFF.

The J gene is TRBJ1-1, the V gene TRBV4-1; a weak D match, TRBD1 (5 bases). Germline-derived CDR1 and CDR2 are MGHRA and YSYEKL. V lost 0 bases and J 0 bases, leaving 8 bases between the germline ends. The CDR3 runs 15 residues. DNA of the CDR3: TGCGCCAGCAGCCAAGATAGGGGTCTGAACACTGAAGCTTTCTTT. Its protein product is CASSQDRGLNTEAFF.

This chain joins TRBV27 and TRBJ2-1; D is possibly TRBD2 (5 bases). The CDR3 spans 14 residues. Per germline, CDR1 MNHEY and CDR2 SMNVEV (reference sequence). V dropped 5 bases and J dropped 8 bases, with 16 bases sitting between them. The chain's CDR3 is CASSPQTSGYEQFF. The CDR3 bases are TGTGCCAGCAGTCCACAAACGTCGGGGTATGAGCAGTTCTTC.

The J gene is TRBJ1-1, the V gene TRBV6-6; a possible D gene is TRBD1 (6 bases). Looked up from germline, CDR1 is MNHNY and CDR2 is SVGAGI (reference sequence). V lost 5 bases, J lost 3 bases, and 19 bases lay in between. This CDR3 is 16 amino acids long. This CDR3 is CASSVVPQGLDTEAFF. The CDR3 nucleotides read TGTGCCAGCAGTGTTGTCCCCCAGGGGCTGGACACTGAAGCTTTCTTT.

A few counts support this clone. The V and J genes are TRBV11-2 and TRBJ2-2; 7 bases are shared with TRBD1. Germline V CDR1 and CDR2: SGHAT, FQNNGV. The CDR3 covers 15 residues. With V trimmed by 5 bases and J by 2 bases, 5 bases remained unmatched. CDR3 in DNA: TGTGCCAGCAGCCCCGGGACAGCAAACACCGGGGAGCTGTTTTTT. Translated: CASSPGTANTGELFF.

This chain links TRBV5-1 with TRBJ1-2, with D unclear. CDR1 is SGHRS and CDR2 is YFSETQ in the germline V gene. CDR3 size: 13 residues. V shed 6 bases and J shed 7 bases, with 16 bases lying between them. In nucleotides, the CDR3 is TGCGCCAGCACCCACACGGCGGGGTTTGGCTACACCTTC. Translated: CASTHTAGFGYTF.

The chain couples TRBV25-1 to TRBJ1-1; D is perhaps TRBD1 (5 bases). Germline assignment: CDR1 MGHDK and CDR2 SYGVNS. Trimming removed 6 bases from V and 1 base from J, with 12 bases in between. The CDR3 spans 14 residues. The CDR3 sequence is CASRAGPRNTEAFF. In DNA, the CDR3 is TGTGCCAGCAGAGCGGGACCGAGGAACACTGAAGCTTTCTTT.

CDR3 coding DNA: TGTGCCAGCAGCTCGGCGGGAGGGACCGGGGAGCTGTTTTTT. Protein product: CASSSAGGTGELFF. This sequence joins TRBV13 and TRBJ2-2, with 9 bases fitting TRBD2. The CDR3 contains 14 residues. CDR1 is PRHDT, CDR2 FYEKMQ, per germline (reference sequence). The V gene end was trimmed by 4 bases and the J gene end by 5 bases; junction bases not matched to a gene: 2.